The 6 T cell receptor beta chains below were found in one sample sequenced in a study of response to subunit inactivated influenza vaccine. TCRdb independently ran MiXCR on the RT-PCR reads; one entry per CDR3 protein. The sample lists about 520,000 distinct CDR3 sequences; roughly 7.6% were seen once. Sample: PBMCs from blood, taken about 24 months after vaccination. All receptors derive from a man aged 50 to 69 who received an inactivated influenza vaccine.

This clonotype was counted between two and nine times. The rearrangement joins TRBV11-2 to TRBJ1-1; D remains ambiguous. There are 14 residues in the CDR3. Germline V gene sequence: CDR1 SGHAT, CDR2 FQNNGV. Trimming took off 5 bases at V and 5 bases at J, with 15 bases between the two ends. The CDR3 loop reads CASSTSWGSTEAFF. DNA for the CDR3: TGTGCCAGCAGCACATCCTGGGGTAGTACTGAAGCTTTCTTT.

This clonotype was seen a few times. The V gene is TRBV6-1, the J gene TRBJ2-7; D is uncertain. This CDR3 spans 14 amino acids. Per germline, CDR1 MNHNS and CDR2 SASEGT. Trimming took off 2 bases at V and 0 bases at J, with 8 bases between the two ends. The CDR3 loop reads CASSELQTSYEQYF. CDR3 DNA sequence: TGTGCCAGCAGTGAACTACAGACCTCCTACGAGCAGTACTTC.

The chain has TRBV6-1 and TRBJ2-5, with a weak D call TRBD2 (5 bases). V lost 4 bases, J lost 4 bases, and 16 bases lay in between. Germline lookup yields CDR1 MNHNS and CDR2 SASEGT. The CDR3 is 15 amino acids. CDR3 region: CASSGRTQPGETQYF. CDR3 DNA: TGTGCCAGCAGTGGCCGGACTCAACCCGGAGAGACCCAGTACTTC.

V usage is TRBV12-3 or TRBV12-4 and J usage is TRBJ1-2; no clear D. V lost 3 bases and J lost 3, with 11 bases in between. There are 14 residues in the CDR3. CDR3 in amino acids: CASSFLGQYYGYTF. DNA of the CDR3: TGTGCCAGCAGTTTCCTGGGCCAGTACTATGGCTACACCTTC.

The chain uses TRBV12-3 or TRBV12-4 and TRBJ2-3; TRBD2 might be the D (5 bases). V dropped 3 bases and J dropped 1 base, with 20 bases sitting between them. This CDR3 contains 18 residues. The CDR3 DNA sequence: TGTGCCAGCAGTTTCTCGAGGAGGAGATCAATTGGCACAGATACGCAGTATTTT. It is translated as CASSFSRRRSIGTDTQYF.

CDR3 sequence reads: CASSLGPGGTNNEQFF. The CDR3 coding sequence is TGTGCCAGCAGCTTAGGTCCGGGAGGAACTAACAATGAGCAGTTCTTC. The rearrangement links TRBV7-9 to TRBJ2-1; 7 bases are shared with TRBD2. Germline CDR1 and CDR2: SEHNR and FQNEAQ (reference sequence). This CDR3 is 16 amino acids long. With V trimmed by 1 base and J by 5 bases, 8 bases remained unmatched.